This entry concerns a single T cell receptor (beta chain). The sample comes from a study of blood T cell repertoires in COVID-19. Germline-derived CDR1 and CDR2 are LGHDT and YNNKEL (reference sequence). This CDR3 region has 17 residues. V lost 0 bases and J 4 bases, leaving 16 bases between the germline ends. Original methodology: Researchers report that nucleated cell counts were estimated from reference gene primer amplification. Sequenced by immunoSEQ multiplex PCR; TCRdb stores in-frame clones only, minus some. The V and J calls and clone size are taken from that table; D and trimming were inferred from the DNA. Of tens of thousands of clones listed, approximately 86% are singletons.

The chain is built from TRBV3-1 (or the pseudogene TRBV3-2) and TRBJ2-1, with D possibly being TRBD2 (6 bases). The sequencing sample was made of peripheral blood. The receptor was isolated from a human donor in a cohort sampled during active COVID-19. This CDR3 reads CASSQDRAGRWYNEQFF. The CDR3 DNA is TGTGCCAGCAGCCAAGATAGAGCGGGCAGGTGGTACAATGAGCAGTTCTTC.